This T cell receptor (beta chain) emerged from a study of tumor-infiltrating lymphocytes in primary liver carcinoma. cDNA specific to TCR beta was made from 450 to 500 ng of total RNA, with a constant-region primer employed for priming. Libraries covering TCR beta were generated through three nested multiplex PCR rounds (using a slightly modified ARM-PCR). A C-beta reverse primer was combined with TRBV1-TRBV30 forward primers in the first two PCR rounds, and each round had 10 cycles. TCRdb fed the multiplex PCR reads into MiXCR, producing one record per CDR3 protein. This table holds around 120,000 distinct CDR3 sequences, around two thirds found once. Without any cell sorting, roughly 20-30 mg of bulk tissue yielded co-extracted RNA and DNA. Patients diagnosed with primary liver carcinoma received treatment through surgical resection. With chronic HBV infection, the patients were also treatment-naive.

This clonotype occurred many times. CDR1 and CDR2 from the germline V gene are SGHNT and YYREEE (reference sequence). Trimming pared 4 bases from V and 1 base from J, leaving 11 bases between. This CDR3 has 14 amino acids. The TCR sequence derives from a woman between 55 and 75 years old with primary liver carcinoma and hepatitis B virus infection. The chain carries TRBV5-4 and TRBJ1-1; D is undetermined. Sequencing was performed on liver tumor tissue from sampling region 1. Subset described: tumor region T1, superior pole. The CDR3 is CASSPQTENTEAFF. The CDR3 nucleotides are TGTGCCAGCAGCCCTCAGACGGAGAACACTGAAGCTTTCTTT.